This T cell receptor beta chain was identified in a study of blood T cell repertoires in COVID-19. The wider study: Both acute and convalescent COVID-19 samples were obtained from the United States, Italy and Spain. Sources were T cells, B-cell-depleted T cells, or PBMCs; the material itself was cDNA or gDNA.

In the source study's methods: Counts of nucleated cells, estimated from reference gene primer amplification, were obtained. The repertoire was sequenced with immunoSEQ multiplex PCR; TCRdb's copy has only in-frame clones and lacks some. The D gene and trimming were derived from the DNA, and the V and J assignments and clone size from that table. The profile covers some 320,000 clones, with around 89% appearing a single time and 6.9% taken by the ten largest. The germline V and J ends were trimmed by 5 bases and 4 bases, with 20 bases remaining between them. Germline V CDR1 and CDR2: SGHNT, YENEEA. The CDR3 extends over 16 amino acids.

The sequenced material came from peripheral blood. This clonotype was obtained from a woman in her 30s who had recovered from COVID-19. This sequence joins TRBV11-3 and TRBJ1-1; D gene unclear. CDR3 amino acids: CASSPIIRVLFTEAFF. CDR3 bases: TGTGCCAGCAGCCCAATAATACGGGTCCTTTTCACTGAAGCTTTCTTT.